This passage covers 31 T cell receptor beta chains from one sample sequenced in a study of cytomegalovirus exposure and HLA in healthy donors. Primers: 60 Vbeta forward and 13 Jbeta reverse. Profiling relied on immunoSEQ multiplex PCR, and the TCRdb table lists in-frame clones only, not all of them. This sample has some 77,000 clones, with around three quarters found just once. Sequencing was carried out using PBMCs. The receptors here all came from a woman aged 40-49 years in good health and CMV-seronegative.

This rearrangement joins TRBV19 to TRBJ2-7, with D possibly matching TRBD1 (8 bases). The CDR3 has 14 residues. Germline loops: CDR1 LNHDA, CDR2 SQIVND (reference sequence). V was shortened by 4 bases and J by 2 bases, with 12 bases between the two germline ends. DNA for the CDR3: TGTGCCAGTAGTAGCACAGGGGGGGCCTACGAGCAGTACTTC. Amino acid sequence: CASSSTGGAYEQYF.

This chain links TRBV5-1 with TRBJ1-5; 7 positions match TRBD1. Germline trimming cut 0 bases from V and 2 bases from J; bases unmatched to any gene: 5. This CDR3 is 16 amino acids long. Germline CDR1 reads SGHRS; CDR2 reads YFSETQ. CDR3 DNA: TGCGCCAGCAGCTTGGGGGATACAGGGGGCAATCAGCCCCAGCATTTT. It specifies CASSLGDTGGNQPQHF.

This sequence joins TRBV5-5 and TRBJ1-2; TRBD1 matches 7 bases. Germline CDR1 and CDR2: SGHKS and YYEKEE (reference sequence). V was pared by 1 base and J by 4 bases, with 7 bases of the junction left unmatched. This CDR3 has 15 amino acids. The CDR3 bases are TGTGCCAGCAGCTTGACCGGACAGGAGTCCTATGGCTACACCTTC. Protein sequence: CASSLTGQESYGYTF.

In this sample, this clone turned up a few times. The rearrangement joins TRBV7-2 to TRBJ2-5, with D possibly matching TRBD2 (7 bases). This CDR3 has 14 amino acids. The germline CDR1 and CDR2 sequences are SGHTA and FQGNSA. Trimming removed 5 bases at V and 5 bases at J, with 15 bases between. The CDR3 DNA reads as TGTGCCAGCAGCCGTCGGGGGGCCAGGGAGACCCAGTACTTC. Translated: CASSRRGARETQYF.

This clone was observed a few times. This chain joins TRBV18 and TRBJ1-4; 7 nucleotides align to TRBD1. Germline-derived CDR1 and CDR2 are KGHSH and LQKENI. The CDR3 is 15 residues long. Germline trimming cut 3 bases from V and 5 bases from J; bases unmatched to any gene: 6. CDR3 nucleotide sequence: TGTGCCAGCTCACCCCCCAGGGGGTCGAATGAAAAACTGTTTTTT. It encodes CASSPPRGSNEKLFF.

This clone has just one count. The chain links TRBV30 to TRBJ1-6, with 7 bases matching TRBD1. The germline gives CDR1 GTSNPN, CDR2 SVGIG (reference sequence). J was trimmed by 8 bases and V by 4 bases; bases with no gene match: 5. The CDR3 totals 13 residues. CDR3 coding DNA: TGTGCCTGGAATTGGGGGACAGATTCACCCCTCCACTTT. Translated, it gives CAWNWGTDSPLHF.

The CDR3 sequence: CASSHLNAPRTEAFF. CDR3 sequence (DNA): TGTGCCAGCAGCCACCTTAACGCCCCGAGGACTGAAGCTTTCTTT. This chain links TRBV5-4 with TRBJ1-1; D is unresolved. From germline, CDR1 is SGHNT and CDR2 YYREEE (reference sequence). The CDR3 totals 15 residues. V shed 4 bases and J shed 5 bases, with 18 bases lying between them.

In nucleotides, the CDR3 is TGTGCCAGCAGCTCGATATTACATGGCGAAGCTTTCTTT. The encoded protein is CASSSILHGEAFF. The V gene is TRBV11-1, the J gene TRBJ1-1; D is undetermined. This CDR3 contains 13 residues. From germline, CDR1 is SGHAT and CDR2 FQDESV (reference sequence). V shed 4 bases and J shed 8 bases, with 14 bases lying between them.

This chain connects TRBV19 to TRBJ2-7, with 7 nucleotides matching TRBD2. CDR1 LNHDA and CDR2 SQIVND come from the germline V gene (reference sequence). J was trimmed by 0 bases and V by 6 bases; bases with no gene match: 5. This CDR3 has 14 amino acids. The CDR3: CASRAGINSYEQYF. The CDR3 coding sequence is TGTGCCAGTAGAGCGGGAATCAACTCCTACGAGCAGTACTTC.

V gene TRBV21-1 combines with J gene TRBJ2-7; the D call of TRBD2 is as the table states it, not checked on the DNA. TRBV21-1 is marked as a pseudogene. The CDR3 runs 17 residues. The CDR3 DNA sequence: TGTGCCAGCAGCAAAGACGAGGGCAGAGGTCTCTCCTACGAGCAGTACTTC. It translates to CASSKDEGRGLSYEQYF.

The chain links TRBV7-2 to TRBJ1-2, with D possibly TRBD1 on 6 matching bases. The CDR3 consists of 15 residues. Germline CDR1 SGHTA, CDR2 FQGNSA. Trimming stripped 5 bases from V and 8 bases from J, with 21 bases between. CDR3 region: CASSISGTQSGGYTF. The DNA of the CDR3 is TGTGCCAGCAGCATTTCCGGGACACAGTCGGGAGGCTACACCTTC.

The sample holds a few counts of this clone. The chain couples TRBV20-1 to TRBJ1-4; no clear D gene. In germline, CDR1 is DFQATT, CDR2 SNEGSKA (reference sequence). V lost 8 bases and J lost 11, with 15 bases in between. The CDR3 sequence is 11 residues long. For the CDR3, the DNA is TGCAGTATCAACCCCGCCGGGAAACTGTTTTTT. Protein sequence: CSINPAGKLFF.

The rearrangement uses TRBV7-2 and TRBJ1-6; the match to TRBD1 covers 9 bases. The CDR3 is 13 amino acids. V lost 4 bases to trimming and J lost 9 bases; unmatched junction nucleotides: 1. The germline gives CDR1 SGHTA, CDR2 FQGNSA. The CDR3 protein is CASSWTGVSPLHF. As DNA, the CDR3 is TGTGCCAGCAGCTGGACAGGGGTTTCACCCCTCCACTTT.

In DNA form, the CDR3 reads TGTGCCAGCAGTATCAGGTACAGGGGGAATGAAAAACTGTTTTTT. It is translated as CASSIRYRGNEKLFF. The chain has TRBV28 and TRBJ1-4; 8 nucleotides agree with TRBD1. From germline, CDR1 is MDHEN and CDR2 SYDVKM. The CDR3 has 15 residues. V shed 5 bases and J 5 bases; nucleotides not matched to a gene: 7.

V is TRBV6-4 and J is TRBJ1-2; a possible D gene is TRBD1 (5 bases). The CDR3 loop spans 15 amino acids. Germline V gives CDR1 MRHNA, CDR2 SNTAGT. The V gene lost 3 bases and the J gene lost 3 bases, with 14 bases spanning the gap. CDR3 sequence (DNA): TGTGCCAGCAGTGAAAGGGCAGGGTTTTACTATGGCTACACCTTC. It yields the protein CASSERAGFYYGYTF.

This chain connects TRBV13 to TRBJ2-7; the match to TRBD2 covers 9 bases. The CDR3 runs 16 residues. J lost 0 bases, V lost 4 bases, and 7 bases had no gene match. The germline gives CDR1 PRHDT, CDR2 FYEKMQ (reference sequence). DNA of the CDR3: TGTGCCAGCAGCTATAGCGGGGGACATAGCTCCTACGAGCAGTACTTC. Its translation is CASSYSGGHSSYEQYF.

The rearrangement uses TRBV30 and TRBJ1-2; tentatively, D is TRBD1 (6 bases). Trimming left V 8 bases short and J 0 bases short, with 13 bases between. This CDR3 comprises 13 residues. Germline loops: CDR1 GTSNPN, CDR2 SVGIG (reference sequence). For the CDR3, the DNA is TGTGCCAGAGGGACACCCGCTAACTATGGCTACACCTTC. As protein: CARGTPANYGYTF.

This clone was seen a few times. The rearrangement uses TRBV6-5 and TRBJ2-7, with D uncertain. The CDR3 totals 11 residues. The V end was cut by 5 bases, the J end by 1 base, with 3 bases between. Germline V gene data show CDR1 as MNHEY and CDR2 as SVGAGI. CDR3 in amino acids: CASSPSYEQYF. CDR3 sequence (DNA): TGTGCCAGCAGTCCGTCCTACGAGCAGTACTTC.

This clone appeared a few times. The genes are TRBV9 and TRBJ2-5, with TRBD1 identical over 7 bases. In germline, CDR1 is SGDLS, CDR2 YYNGEE. The CDR3 is made up of 15 amino acids. V dropped 4 bases and J dropped 4; count of bases not matched to a gene: 10. This CDR3 reads CASSRQGAVGETQYF. The CDR3 region has the DNA TGTGCCAGCAGCAGACAGGGAGCGGTAGGAGAGACCCAGTACTTC. The whole variable domain, remainder taken from reference TRBV9 and TRBJ2-5, is DSGVTQTPKHLITATGQRVTLRCSPRSGDLSVYWYQQSLDQGLQFLIQYYNGEERAKGNILERFSAQQFPDLHSELNLSSLELGDSALYFCASSRQGAVGETQYFGPGTRLLVL.

The rearrangement uses TRBV28 and TRBJ2-7; TRBD2 matches at 8 bases. Germline CDR1 and CDR2: MDHEN and SYDVKM. Germline trimming cut 6 bases from V and 1 base from J; bases unmatched to any gene: 11. The CDR3 loop spans 16 amino acids. CDR3 DNA: TGTGCCAGCAGCGACCGGGGGGGATCGATTTCCTACGAGCAGTACTTC. Protein product: CASSDRGGSISYEQYF.

V gene TRBV7-9 combines with J gene TRBJ2-1; TRBD2 is a possible D gene (5 bases). Per the germline V gene, CDR1 is SEHNR and CDR2 is FQNEAQ (reference sequence). The V end lost 5 bases, the J end lost 4 bases, and 9 bases lay between the germline ends. There are 13 residues in the CDR3. The CDR3, as DNA: TGTGCCAGCAGCACCAGGACTTACAATGAGCAGTTCTTC. It codes for CASSTRTYNEQFF. Complete variable domain (other parts from reference TRBV7-9 and TRBJ2-1): DTGVSQNPRHKITKRGQNVTFRCDPISEHNRLYWYRQTLGQGPEFLTYFQNEAQLEKSRLLSDRFSAERPKGSFSTLEIQRTEQGDSAMYLCASSTRTYNEQFFGPGTRLTVL.

This sequence joins TRBV19 and TRBJ1-1, with TRBD1 identical over 11 bases. The V gene end was trimmed by 6 bases and the J gene end by 4 bases; junction bases not matched to a gene: 10. This CDR3 has 16 amino acids. Germline assignment: CDR1 LNHDA and CDR2 SQIVND (reference sequence). The CDR3 coding sequence is TGTGCCAGTAGCCGCGGACAGGGGGCAATTGTCACTGAAGCTTTCTTT. As protein: CASSRGQGAIVTEAFF.

This chain connects TRBV14 to TRBJ2-1, with 8 bases matching TRBD2. Germline V gene lookup returns CDR1 SGHDN and CDR2 FVKESK. The CDR3 is 18 amino acids. Trimming removed 1 base from V and 7 bases from J; junction bases left unmatched: 15. CDR3 nucleotide sequence: TGTGCCAGCAGCCAAGCTGGGGGACTAGGAGGAGTTAGGAATGAGCAGTTCTTC. It is translated as CASSQAGGLGGVRNEQFF.

This clone occurred once. The rearrangement uses TRBV19 and TRBJ1-5; D remains unclear. V shed 0 bases and J shed 5 bases, with 5 bases lying between them. CDR1 is LNHDA, CDR2 SQIVND, per germline (reference sequence). CDR3 size: 13 residues. As DNA, the CDR3 is TGTGCCAGTAGTATAGATCGGGATCAGCCCCAGCATTTT. Encoded protein: CASSIDRDQPQHF.

This clone was seen a few times. In DNA form, the CDR3 reads TGTGCCAGCACGGGCGGGGCCGATAATTCACCCCTCCACTTT. Translating it yields CASTGGADNSPLHF. The chain recombines TRBV4-2 with TRBJ1-6, with D possibly matching TRBD1 (5 bases). The CDR3 contains 14 residues. Germline V gene sequence: CDR1 LGHNA, CDR2 YNFKEQ. V gave up 7 bases and J gave up 5 bases, with 12 bases separating them.

The sample holds a few counts of this clone. V is TRBV30 and J is TRBJ1-1, with 8 bases aligning to TRBD1. Trimming at V came to 5 bases and at J to 4 bases, leaving 6 bases not matched to a gene. The CDR3 is made up of 13 amino acids. The germline V gene has CDR1 GTSNPN and CDR2 SVGIG (reference sequence). Here the CDR3 reads CAWDRGAGTEAFF. CDR3 nucleotides: TGTGCCTGGGACAGGGGCGCGGGCACTGAAGCTTTCTTT.

This clone was counted many times. The rearrangement links TRBV25-1 to TRBJ1-5, with D possibly matching TRBD1 (6 bases). Trimming left V 2 bases short and J 5 bases short, with 13 bases between. This CDR3 is built from 15 residues. CDR1 is MGHDK and CDR2 is SYGVNS in the germline V gene. The CDR3 DNA follows: TGTGCCAGCAGTGAAAAGGAGACAGGACATCAGCCCCAGCATTTT. Protein product: CASSEKETGHQPQHF.

This rearrangement joins TRBV9 to TRBJ2-7, with 9 positions matching TRBD1. This CDR3 has 15 amino acids. With V trimmed by 4 bases and J by 3 bases, 8 bases remained unmatched. CDR1 and CDR2 from the germline V gene are SGDLS and YYNGEE. Written as DNA, the CDR3 is TGTGCCAGCAGCCCTTCGGGACAGGGCATCTACGAGCAGTACTTC. It codes for CASSPSGQGIYEQYF.

The V gene is TRBV7-2, the J gene TRBJ2-2, with D tentatively TRBD2 (6 bases). V lost 5 bases to trimming and J lost 7 bases, with 14 bases between them. Germline values: CDR1 SGHTA, CDR2 FQGNSA. The CDR3 runs 14 residues. DNA for the CDR3: TGTGCCAGCAGCCCCCGGGCGGGGCGCGGGGAGCTGTTTTTT. This encodes CASSPRAGRGELFF. The variable domain in full, with the rest retrieved from reference TRBV7-2 and TRBJ2-2, is GAGVSQSPSNKVTEKGKDVELRCDPISGHTALYWYRQSLGQGLEFLIYFQGNSAPDKSGLPSDRFSAERTGGSVSTLTIQRTQQEDSAVYLCASSPRAGRGELFFGEGSRLTVL.

This chain links TRBV18 with TRBJ2-1, with 7 nucleotides matching TRBD2. J was trimmed by 3 bases and V by 6 bases; bases with no gene match: 11. The CDR3 is 16 amino acids. Germline assignment: CDR1 KGHSH and CDR2 LQKENI. CDR3: CASSQSGREVYNEQFF. The CDR3 nucleotides read TGTGCCAGCTCCCAGTCGGGCCGGGAGGTCTACAATGAGCAGTTCTTC. Looking up the rest from reference TRBV18 and TRBJ2-1 gives the full variable domain: NAGVMQNPRHLVRRRGQEARLRCSPMKGHSHVYWYRQLPEEGLKFMVYLQKENIIDESGMPKERFSAEFPKEGPSILRIQQVVRGDSAAYFCASSQSGREVYNEQFFGPGTRLTVL.

V usage is TRBV10-3 and J usage is TRBJ1-3; 8 bases are a match to TRBD1. The germline V gene has CDR1 ENHRY and CDR2 SYGVKD. CDR3 length: 15 amino acids. The V gene end was trimmed by 4 bases and the J gene end by 1 base; junction bases not matched to a gene: 3. In DNA, the CDR3 is TGTGCCATCAGTGGAAGACAGGGGTCTGGAAACACCATATATTTT. Amino acids: CAISGRQGSGNTIYF.